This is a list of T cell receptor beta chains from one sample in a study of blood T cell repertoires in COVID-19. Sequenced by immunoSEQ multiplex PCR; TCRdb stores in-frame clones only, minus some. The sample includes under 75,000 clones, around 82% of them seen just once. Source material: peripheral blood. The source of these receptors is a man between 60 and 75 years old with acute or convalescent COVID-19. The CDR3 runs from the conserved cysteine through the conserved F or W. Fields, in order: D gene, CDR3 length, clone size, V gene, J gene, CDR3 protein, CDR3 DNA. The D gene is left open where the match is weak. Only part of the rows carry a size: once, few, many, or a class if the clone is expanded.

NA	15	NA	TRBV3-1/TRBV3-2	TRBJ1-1	CASSSAGPVNTEAFF	TGTGCCAGCAGCTCGGCAGGGCCGGTTAACACTGAAGCTTTCTTT
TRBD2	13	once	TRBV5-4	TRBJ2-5	CAVLGRGGETQYF	TGTGCCGTCCTGGGGCGGGGGGGCGAGACCCAGTACTTC
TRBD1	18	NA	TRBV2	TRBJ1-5	CASSRMGTGGGGNQPQHF	TGTGCCAGCAGCCGAATGGGGACAGGGGGCGGCGGCAATCAGCCCCAGCATTTT
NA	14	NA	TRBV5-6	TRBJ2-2	CASTGTFNTGELFF	TGTGCCAGCACCGGGACTTTCAACACCGGGGAGCTGTTTTTT
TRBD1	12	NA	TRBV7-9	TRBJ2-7	CASGTGVREQYF	TGTGCCAGCGGGACAGGGGTAAGGGAGCAGTACTTC
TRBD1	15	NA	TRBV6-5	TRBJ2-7	CASRISGTGAGEQYF	TGTGCCAGCAGAATCTCCGGGACAGGGGCGGGCGAGCAGTACTTC
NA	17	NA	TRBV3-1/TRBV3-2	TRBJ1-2	CASRRIPGSRVKYGYTF	TGTGCCAGCAGAAGGATCCCAGGAAGCAGGGTGAAATATGGCTACACCTTC
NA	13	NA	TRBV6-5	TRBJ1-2	CASSYGGFYGYTF	TGTGCCAGCAGTTACGGGGGGTTCTATGGCTACACCTTC
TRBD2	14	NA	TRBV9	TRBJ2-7	CASSVGGGQYEQYF	TGTGCCAGCAGCGTAGGCGGGGGGCAATACGAGCAGTACTTC
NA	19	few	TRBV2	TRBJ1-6	CASSDNLGNRRAYNSPLHF	TGTGCCAGCAGTGATAATTTGGGGAACAGGAGGGCCTATAATTCACCCCTCCACTTT
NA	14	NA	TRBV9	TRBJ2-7	CASSVAQGAYEQYF	TGTGCCAGCAGCGTAGCCCAAGGGGCCTACGAGCAGTACTTC
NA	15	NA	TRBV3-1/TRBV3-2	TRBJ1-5	CASSQGQGPGQPQHF	TGTGCCAGCAGCCAAGGCCAGGGGCCAGGTCAGCCCCAGCATTTT
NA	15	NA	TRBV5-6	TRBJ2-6	CASSLWGPGANVLTF	TGTGCCAGCAGCTTGTGGGGGCCTGGGGCCAACGTCCTGACTTTC
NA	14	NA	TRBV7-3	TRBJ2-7	CASSPRGASYEQYF	TGTGCCAGCAGTCCCCGCGGGGCGTCCTACGAGCAGTACTTC
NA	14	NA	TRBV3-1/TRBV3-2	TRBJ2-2	CASSQLEDTGELFF	TGTGCCAGCAGCCAGCTAGAGGACACCGGGGAGCTGTTTTTT
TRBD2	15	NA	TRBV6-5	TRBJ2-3	CASSLKAGGTDTQYF	TGTGCCAGCAGCCTCAAAGCGGGGGGCACAGATACGCAGTATTTT
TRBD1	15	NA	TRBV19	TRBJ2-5	CASSIGQGDQETQYF	TGTGCCAGTAGTATTGGACAGGGTGACCAAGAGACCCAGTACTTC
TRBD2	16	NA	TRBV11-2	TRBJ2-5	CASSLVVSGAQETQYF	TGTGCCAGCAGCTTAGTGGTTAGCGGGGCACAAGAGACCCAGTACTTC
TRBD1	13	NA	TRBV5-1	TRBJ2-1	CASSRGQGNEQFF	TGCGCCAGCAGCCGGGGACAGGGCAATGAGCAGTTCTTC
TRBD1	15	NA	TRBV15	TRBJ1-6	CATSSDRGQGSPLHF	TGTGCCACCAGCAGTGACAGGGGGCAAGGTTCACCCCTCCACTTT
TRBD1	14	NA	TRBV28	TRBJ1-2	CASSTPGGADGYTF	TGTGCCAGCAGTACTCCAGGGGGCGCGGATGGCTACACCTTC
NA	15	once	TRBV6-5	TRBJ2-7	CASSYGQVGPYEQYF	TGTGCCAGCAGTTACGGGCAGGTGGGTCCTTACGAGCAGTACTTC
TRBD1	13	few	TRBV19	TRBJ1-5	CASSDRGNQPQHF	TGTGCCAGTAGTGACAGGGGAAATCAGCCCCAGCATTTT
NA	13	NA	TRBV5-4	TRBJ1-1	CASSLAGNTEAFF	TGTGCCAGCAGCTTGGCGGGGAACACTGAAGCTTTCTTT
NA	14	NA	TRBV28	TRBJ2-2	CASSLPRGTGELFF	TGTGCCAGCAGTTTACCCCGGGGCACCGGGGAGCTGTTTTTT
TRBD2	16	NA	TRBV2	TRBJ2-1	CASSLPQRGGRNEQFF	TGTGCCAGCAGTCTCCCCCAGCGGGGGGGCCGCAATGAGCAGTTCTTC
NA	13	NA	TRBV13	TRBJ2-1	CASSYRVSNEQFF	TGTGCCAGCAGCTACAGGGTTAGCAATGAGCAGTTCTTC
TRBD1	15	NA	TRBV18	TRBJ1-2	CASSPLFDRDRGYTF	TGTGCCAGCTCACCGCTCTTCGACAGGGACCGAGGCTACACCTTC
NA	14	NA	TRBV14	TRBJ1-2	CASSQDRRGYGYTF	TGTGCCAGCAGCCAAGATCGGCGCGGCTATGGCTACACCTTC
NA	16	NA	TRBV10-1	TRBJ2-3	CASSEWARESTDTQYF	TGCGCCAGCAGTGAGTGGGCCAGGGAAAGCACAGATACGCAGTATTTT
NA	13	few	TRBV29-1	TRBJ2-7	CSASRGGSYEQYF	TGCAGCGCCAGCAGAGGAGGCTCCTACGAGCAGTACTTC
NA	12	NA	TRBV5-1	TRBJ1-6	CASSLEGGSLHF	TGCGCCAGCAGCTTGGAGGGGGGGTCCCTCCACTTT
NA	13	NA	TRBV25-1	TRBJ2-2	CASSARTAGELFF	TGTGCCAGCAGTGCAAGGACTGCCGGGGAGCTGTTTTTT
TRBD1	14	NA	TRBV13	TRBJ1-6	CASRLTGVVAPLHF	TGTGCCAGCAGACTGACAGGGGTGGTGGCGCCCCTCCACTTT
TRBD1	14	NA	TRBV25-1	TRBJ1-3	CASSASGQRNTIYF	TGTGCCAGCAGTGCGTCGGGACAGAGAAACACCATATATTTT
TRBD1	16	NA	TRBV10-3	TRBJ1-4	CAIKTGQGLSNEKLFF	TGTGCCATCAAAACGGGACAGGGGCTGTCTAATGAAAAACTGTTTTTT
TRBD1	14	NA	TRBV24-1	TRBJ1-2	CATSDQDRRYGYTF	TGTGCCACCAGTGACCAGGACAGGAGGTATGGCTACACCTTC
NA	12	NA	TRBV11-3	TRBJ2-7	CASSKDSYEQYF	TGTGCCAGCAGCAAGGACAGTTACGAGCAGTACTTC
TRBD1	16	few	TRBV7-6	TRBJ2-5	CASSFGGTGNEETQYF	TGTGCCAGCAGCTTCGGAGGGACAGGGAACGAAGAGACCCAGTACTTC
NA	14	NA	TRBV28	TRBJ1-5	CASRAGSGNQPQHF	TGTGCCAGCAGGGCGGGCTCTGGGAATCAGCCCCAGCATTTT
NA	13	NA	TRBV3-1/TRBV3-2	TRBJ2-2	CASSQSSTGELFF	TGTGCCAGCAGCCAATCCTCCACCGGGGAGCTGTTTTTT